One sample yielded the 3 T cell receptor beta chains listed below, sequenced in a study of beta chain features in type 1 diabetes. Expressed TCRB transcripts were sequenced after all isolated RNA was converted to cDNA. Libraries were prepared by immunoSEQ multiplex PCR; TCRdb keeps only in-frame clonotypes and omits some of them. The table includes 200,000 to 300,000 clones, under 70% detected once. The sequenced sample was naive CD4+ T cells from blood. The receptors derive from a man aged 25-45 years in good health.

This clone was found once. J is TRBJ1-2 and V is TRBV4-3, with D uncertain. The V end was cut by 0 bases, the J end by 0 bases, with 11 bases between. The CDR3 is 16 amino acids. Germline assignment: CDR1 LGHNA and CDR2 YSLEER. Here the CDR3 reads CASSQDQRGANYGYTF. DNA of the CDR3: TGCGCCAGCAGCCAAGATCAGCGCGGCGCTAACTATGGCTACACCTTC.

This clone showed up just a few times. The chain carries TRBV30 and TRBJ1-1; D ambiguous. V shed 2 bases and J shed 6 bases, with 7 bases lying between them. Germline V gives CDR1 GTSNPN, CDR2 SVGIG (reference sequence). The CDR3 spans 11 residues. This CDR3 is CAWSLSAEAFF. The CDR3 nucleotides are TGTGCCTGGAGTCTGTCCGCTGAAGCTTTCTTT.

The chain recombines TRBV29-1 with TRBJ2-7; D unresolved. From germline, CDR1 is SQVTM and CDR2 ANQGSEA. This CDR3 contains 13 residues. V was cut by 6 bases and J by 0 bases, with 12 bases left in between. CDR3 residues: CSVVGRYSYEQYF. The CDR3 DNA sequence: TGCAGCGTAGTAGGCAGGTACTCCTACGAGCAGTACTTC.